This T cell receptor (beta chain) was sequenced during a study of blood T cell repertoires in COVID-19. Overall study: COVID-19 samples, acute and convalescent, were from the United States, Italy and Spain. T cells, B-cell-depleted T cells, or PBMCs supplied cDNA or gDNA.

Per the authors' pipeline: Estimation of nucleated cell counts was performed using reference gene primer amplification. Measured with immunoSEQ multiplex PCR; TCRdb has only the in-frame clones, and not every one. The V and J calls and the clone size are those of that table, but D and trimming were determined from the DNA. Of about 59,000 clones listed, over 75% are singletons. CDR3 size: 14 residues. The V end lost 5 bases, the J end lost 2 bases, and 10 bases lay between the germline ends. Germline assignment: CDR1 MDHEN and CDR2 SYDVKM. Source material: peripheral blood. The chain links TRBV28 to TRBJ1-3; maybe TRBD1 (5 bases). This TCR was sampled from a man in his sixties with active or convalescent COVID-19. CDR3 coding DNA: TGTGCCAGCAGTGACAGTTTTACTGGAAACACCATATATTTT. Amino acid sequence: CASSDSFTGNTIYF.